This entry concerns a single T cell receptor (beta chain). This sample was taken from a study of blood T cell repertoires in COVID-19. As for the study in general: The United States, Italy and Spain provided the acute and convalescent COVID-19 samples. Nucleic acid was either cDNA or gDNA, and it came from T cells, B-cell-depleted T cells, or PBMCs.

Germline assignment: CDR1 SGHVS and CDR2 FNYEAQ. The CDR3 extends over 16 amino acids. The junction had 6 bases not matched to a gene; V was cut back by 3 bases and J by 0 bases. Original data processing: By means of reference gene primer amplification, nucleated cell counts were estimated. Assay used: immunoSEQ multiplex PCR; TCRdb lists only in-frame clones, some missing. Clone size and V and J calls were adopted from that table, with D and trimming inferred from the DNA. This table holds approximately 130,000 clones, approximately 89% found once. The TCR sequence derives from a human donor in a cohort sampled during active COVID-19. Sequencing was done on a sample of peripheral blood. The chain joins TRBV7-6 to TRBJ1-1; 8 bases align to TRBD1. The CDR3 here is CASSFTGGIMNTEAFF. In DNA, the CDR3 is TGTGCCAGCAGCTTTACAGGGGGAATAATGAACACTGAAGCTTTCTTT.